The sequence of this T cell receptor (beta chain) was determined in a study of shared clonotypes between healthy human individuals. Study summary: Plates per donor: three CD4 naive, three CD4 memory, two CD8 naive, one CD8 memory.

Clones were sequenced by immunoSEQ multiplex PCR, and TCRdb holds only the in-frame ones, with some missing. The data contain around 2.5 million clones, approximately 93% of them singletons. The CDR3 loop spans 16 amino acids. Between the trimmed V and J ends, which lost 5 bases and 0 bases, there was a span of 16 bases. Germline lookup yields CDR1 SGHAT and CDR2 FQNNGV. The specimen was naive CD4+ T cells from PBMCs. Subset denoted: CD45RA+ positively selected. J is TRBJ1-1 and V is TRBV11-2; weak D call: TRBD1 (5 bases). The source of this sequence is a man between 18 and 35 years old in good health. Some clones in this sample may be carry-over from other donors' samples. CDR3 in DNA: TGTGCCAGCAGCCCCTGGGACGGTCGCATGAACACTGAAGCTTTCTTT. Its protein is CASSPWDGRMNTEAFF.